These 22 T cell receptor beta chains share one sample of origin, sequenced in a study of cytomegalovirus exposure and HLA in healthy donors. Use of 60 Vbeta and 13 Jbeta primers characterized the PCR. Sequencing was performed with immunoSEQ multiplex PCR; in TCRdb, only in-frame clones are kept and a portion is missing. The sample lists under 200,000 clones; 75% to 90% were seen once. Specimen: PBMCs. Receptor source: a male donor in good health and CMV-seropositive.

The chain employs TRBV27 and TRBJ2-7; D possibly corresponds to TRBD2 (6 bases). CDR3 length equals 15 residues. Looked up from germline, CDR1 is MNHEY and CDR2 is SMNVEV (reference sequence). V shed 6 bases and J shed 7 bases, with 22 bases lying between them. The CDR3 nucleotides read TGTGCCAGCAGGCTGGCGTTAGCGGTAGTATGGGAGCAGTACTTC. Its translation is CASRLALAVVWEQYF.

For this clone: The sample holds other DNA sequences that translate to the same CDR3. The rearrangement uses TRBV11-2 and TRBJ2-5; D ambiguous. This CDR3 is 12 amino acids long. V was clipped by 1 base and J by 5 bases, with 5 bases between them. Germline V lookup: CDR1 SGHAT, CDR2 FQNNGV. The CDR3 sequence is CASSLAGETQYF. The DNA for the CDR3 is TGTGCCAGCAGCTTAGCCGGGGAGACCCAGTACTTC.

This clone has a single count. J is TRBJ1-6 and V is TRBV7-6, with 9 nucleotides matching TRBD1. V gave up 5 bases and J gave up 5 bases; unmatched junction bases: 1. The CDR3 has 14 residues. Germline CDR1 reads SGHVS; CDR2 reads FNYEAQ. DNA for the CDR3: TGTGCCAGCAGCCGGACAGGGGATAATTCACCCCTCCACTTT. Translation gives CASSRTGDNSPLHF.

This chain uses TRBV30 with TRBJ2-3, with TRBD1 matching 7 bases. From germline, CDR1 is GTSNPN and CDR2 SVGIG (reference sequence). V was clipped by 4 bases and J by 4 bases; unmatched bases: 14. The CDR3 has 16 residues. This chain's CDR3 is CAWNEGAWSRADTQYF. The DNA for the CDR3 is TGTGCCTGGAACGAGGGGGCTTGGTCTCGGGCAGATACGCAGTATTTT.

The chain uses TRBV19 and TRBJ1-3; D perhaps matches TRBD1 (6 bases). Between the trimmed V and J ends, which lost 7 bases and 0 bases, there was a span of 10 bases. The CDR3 length is 14 residues. Germline V lookup: CDR1 LNHDA, CDR2 SQIVND (reference sequence). The CDR3 bases are TGTGCCAGTATCATGGACAGCTCTGGAAACACCATATATTTT. Amino acids: CASIMDSSGNTIYF.

This CDR3 is CASSVRDSSNEKLFF. The CDR3 DNA follows: TGTGCCAGCAGCGTAAGGGACAGTAGTAATGAAAAACTGTTTTTT. The chain has TRBV9 and TRBJ1-4, with 7 bases fitting TRBD1. There are 15 residues in the CDR3. Germline V lookup: CDR1 SGDLS, CDR2 YYNGEE. With V trimmed by 1 base and J by 4 bases, 4 bases remained unmatched.

The V gene is TRBV11-3, the J gene TRBJ2-3; 10 nucleotides match TRBD2. The trim removed 0 bases at V and 3 bases at J, leaving 9 bases unmatched. The CDR3 sequence is 18 residues long. Germline V gene lookup returns CDR1 SGHNT and CDR2 YENEEA. The CDR3 loop is CASSLDLSSGSITDTQYF. CDR3 sequence (DNA): TGTGCCAGCAGCTTAGATCTCTCTAGCGGGAGCATTACAGATACGCAGTATTTT. Full variable domain (remainder filled in from reference TRBV11-3 and TRBJ2-3): EAGVVQSPRYKIIEKKQPVAFWCNPISGHNTLYWYLQNLGQGPELLIRYENEEAVDDSQLPKDRFSAERLKGVDSTLKIQPAELGDSAVYLCASSLDLSSGSITDTQYFGPGTRLTVL.

V gene TRBV15 combines with J gene TRBJ1-2; no reliable D call. The V end lost 1 base, the J end lost 3 bases, and 9 bases lay between the germline ends. Germline CDR1 reads LNHNV; CDR2 reads YYDKDF (reference sequence). There are 14 residues in the CDR3. CDR3 sequence reads: CATSRVLRDYGYTF. CDR3 sequence (DNA): TGTGCCACCAGCAGAGTCCTACGGGACTATGGCTACACCTTC.

The V and J genes are TRBV7-8 and TRBJ1-1, with D possibly being TRBD1 (5 bases). The CDR3 is 13 residues long. Per the germline V gene, CDR1 is SGHVS and CDR2 is FQNEAQ. V lost 1 base and J 4 bases, leaving 7 bases between the germline ends. CDR3 loop: CASSLGQSTEAFF. The CDR3 coding sequence is TGTGCCAGCAGCTTAGGACAGAGCACTGAAGCTTTCTTT.

The chain joins TRBV27 to TRBJ2-1; a weak D match, TRBD1 (8 bases). CDR3 length: 13 residues. Germline CDR1 and CDR2: MNHEY and SMNVEV (reference sequence). V lost 10 bases and J 7 bases, leaving 17 bases between the germline ends. The DNA of the CDR3 is TGTGCCACCGGGAGGACAGGGTGGAATGAGCAGTTCTTC. Protein sequence: CATGRTGWNEQFF.

The table lists this clone with a count of one. The V call is TRBV7-2, the J call TRBJ2-5; no clear D gene. There are 17 residues in the CDR3. Per the germline V gene, CDR1 is SGHTA and CDR2 is FQGNSA. The V end lost 3 bases, the J end lost 3 bases, and 20 bases lay between the germline ends. CDR3 sequence reads: CASSLALASVLEETQYF. The CDR3 nucleotides read TGTGCCAGCAGCTTGGCTTTGGCTAGTGTTTTGGAAGAGACCCAGTACTTC.

The rearrangement joins TRBV5-1 to TRBJ2-7; D unresolved. V lost 2 bases and J 3 bases, leaving 6 bases between the germline ends. Germline CDR1 reads SGHRS; CDR2 reads YFSETQ. The CDR3 has 12 amino acids. The CDR3 loop is CASSFGGYEQYF. Here the CDR3 DNA reads TGCGCCAGCAGCTTTGGCGGCTACGAGCAGTACTTC.

The CDR3 bases are TGTGCCAGCAGCTTGGACAGGGACAATGAGCAGTTCTTC. The encoded protein is CASSLDRDNEQFF. The chain couples TRBV5-6 to TRBJ2-1; D is possibly TRBD1 (6 bases). This CDR3 contains 13 residues. With 0 bases removed from V and 5 bases from J, the gap between germline ends came to 6 bases. Germline CDR1 SGHDT, CDR2 YYEEEE.

This clone came up a few times. V gene TRBV2 combines with J gene TRBJ1-6, with D maybe TRBD1 (6 bases). With 6 bases removed from V and 3 bases from J, the gap between germline ends came to 15 bases. Germline CDR1 and CDR2: SNHLY and FYNNEI. This CDR3 is built from 16 residues. CDR3: CASRKTGSFYNSPLHF. CDR3 coding DNA: TGTGCCAGCAGAAAGACAGGTTCCTTCTATAATTCACCCCTCCACTTT.

The gene calls are TRBV4-2 and TRBJ1-6, with a tentative D call TRBD1 (5 bases). CDR1 is LGHNA, CDR2 YNFKEQ, per germline. The CDR3 runs 20 residues. Trimming left V 1 base short and J 2 bases short, with 21 bases between. The CDR3 reads CASSQGASSGYSPYNSPLHF. DNA of the CDR3: TGTGCCAGCAGCCAAGGGGCGTCCTCAGGGTATTCGCCCTATAATTCACCCCTCCACTTT.

The chain links TRBV6-5 to TRBJ2-7, with a weak D call TRBD1 (6 bases). The germline gives CDR1 MNHEY, CDR2 SVGAGI. The CDR3 sequence is 15 residues long. The V end lost 2 bases, the J end lost 6 bases, and 17 bases lay between the germline ends. The CDR3 sequence: CASSYRTDVRSEQYF. For the CDR3, the DNA is TGTGCCAGCAGTTACCGGACAGACGTTCGCTCCGAGCAGTACTTC.

Only a few counts were recorded for this clone. The chain joins TRBV7-2 to TRBJ2-1, with 14 bases that match TRBD2. In germline, CDR1 is SGHTA, CDR2 FQGNSA. The junction had 12 bases not matched to a gene; V was cut back by 7 bases and J by 4 bases. This CDR3 is 18 amino acids long. The chain's CDR3 is CASNPRGTSGRGYNEQFF. CDR3 bases: TGTGCCAGCAACCCTCGCGGGACTAGCGGGAGAGGTTACAATGAGCAGTTCTTC.

This clone was recorded only once. This CDR3 is CAISGRDSGRADNEQFF. CDR3 nucleotide sequence: TGTGCCATCAGTGGTCGGGATAGCGGGAGGGCCGATAATGAGCAGTTCTTC. The V gene is TRBV10-3, the J gene TRBJ2-1, with 11 bases fitting TRBD2. Germline-derived CDR1 and CDR2 are ENHRY and SYGVKD. The CDR3 has 17 amino acids. J was trimmed by 7 bases and V by 4 bases; bases with no gene match: 12.

This clone is medium-sized (0.01 to 0.1%) within its sample. The rearrangement links TRBV6-1 to TRBJ1-3; D is uncertain. The V end lost 7 bases, the J end lost 4 bases, and 14 bases lay between the germline ends. In germline, CDR1 is MNHNS, CDR2 SASEGT. The CDR3 loop spans 14 amino acids. The CDR3 coding sequence is TGTGCCAGCACTCCACAATCCGGGGGAAACACCATATATTTT. It codes for CASTPQSGGNTIYF.

This clone has only one observation. The rearrangement uses TRBV27 and TRBJ2-7; D is unclear. Trimming took 2 bases from V and 7 from J, leaving 9 bases between them. This CDR3 is built from 12 residues. Germline CDR1 is MNHEY and CDR2 is SMNVEV (reference sequence). CDR3 in DNA: TGTGCCAGCAGTTTACGGTTTTGGGAGCAGTACTTC. Its translation is CASSLRFWEQYF.

This clone was counted a single time. CDR3 protein: CSARTLAGSTDTQYF. Written as DNA, the CDR3 is TGCAGCGCCCGAACCCTAGCGGGTTCCACAGATACGCAGTATTTT. V gene TRBV29-1 combines with J gene TRBJ2-3, with 8 positions matching TRBD2. CDR3 length: 15 amino acids. The germline CDR1 and CDR2 sequences are SQVTM and ANQGSEA. The trim removed 7 bases at V and 2 bases at J, leaving 11 bases unmatched.

V is TRBV29-1 and J is TRBJ2-3; possible D gene TRBD2, 6 bases. The length of the CDR3 is 16 residues. CDR1 and CDR2 from the germline V gene are SQVTM and ANQGSEA. The ends were cut back, 4 bases at V and 6 bases at J, with 23 bases in the middle. The CDR3 region is CSVASGWEAAVDTQYF. In nucleotides, the CDR3 is TGCAGCGTTGCCTCGGGGTGGGAGGCCGCGGTGGATACGCAGTATTTT.